These 15 T cell receptor beta chains share one sample of origin, sequenced in a study of beta chain features in type 1 diabetes. Expressed TCRB transcripts were sequenced because the isolated RNA had all been reverse transcribed beforehand. Some clones are missing from TCRdb's copy, which holds only in-frame ones; the method was immunoSEQ multiplex PCR. The sample consists of 350,000 or so clones, about 20% of them appearing once. The sample taken for sequencing was naive CD4+ T cells from blood. All receptors derive from a young woman in good health.

J is TRBJ2-7 and V is TRBV30, with 13 bases matching TRBD2. V lost 4 bases and J lost 3; bases outside the gene matches: 3. This CDR3 has 14 amino acids. In germline, CDR1 is GTSNPN, CDR2 SVGIG (reference sequence). The CDR3 bases are TGTGCCTGGACCGGGACTAGCGGGATCTACGAGCAGTACTTC. This sequence encodes CAWTGTSGIYEQYF.

This chain connects TRBV29-1 to TRBJ1-1; the D gene is possibly TRBD1 (6 bases). Germline V gene sequence: CDR1 SQVTM, CDR2 ANQGSEA. This CDR3 region has 12 residues. Trimming removed 7 bases at V and 3 bases at J, with 12 bases between. CDR3 sequence (DNA): TGCAGCGCCGACCGACAGGACACTGAAGCTTTCTTT. This translates into CSADRQDTEAFF.

The chain has TRBV5-5 and TRBJ2-7, with 8 bases lining up with TRBD2. The germline gives CDR1 SGHKS, CDR2 YYEKEE (reference sequence). The CDR3 has 14 residues. Unmatched junction bases numbered 5, after V lost 3 bases and J lost 3 bases. The CDR3 loop is CASSYRGGNYEQYF. The CDR3 nucleotides read TGTGCCAGCAGCTACCGGGGGGGGAACTACGAGCAGTACTTC.

The chain carries TRBV30 and TRBJ1-6; 8 bases line up with TRBD1. CDR1 is GTSNPN, CDR2 SVGIG, per germline (reference sequence). This CDR3 is built from 13 residues. V shed 4 bases, J shed 10 bases, and the junction held 6 bases outside the gene matches. The CDR3 region is CAWTGQGRSPLHF. CDR3 bases: TGTGCCTGGACCGGACAGGGCAGGTCACCCCTCCACTTT.

In its sample, this clone was seen a few times. The rearrangement joins TRBV30 to TRBJ2-7; 8 nucleotides line up with TRBD1. Per the germline V gene, CDR1 is GTSNPN and CDR2 is SVGIG (reference sequence). The CDR3 has 13 amino acids. V trimming: 3 bases; J trimming: 8 bases; junction bases outside the gene matches: 9. CDR3 in DNA: TGTGCCTGGAGACCGCCGGGACAGGAGAAGCAGTACTTC. This sequence encodes CAWRPPGQEKQYF.

This clone was found a few times. This chain uses TRBV30 with TRBJ2-3; the D gene is possibly TRBD2 (6 bases). CDR3 size: 16 residues. Trimming pared 0 bases from V and 2 bases from J, leaving 15 bases between. The germline CDR1 and CDR2 sequences are GTSNPN and SVGIG (reference sequence). The CDR3, as DNA: TGTGCCTGGAGTGTACTCCGGGGGATGTTCACAGATACGCAGTATTTT. Translation: CAWSVLRGMFTDTQYF.

This clone was seen only a few times. V is TRBV30 and J is TRBJ2-4, with D unclear. The CDR3 has 13 amino acids. Germline lookup yields CDR1 GTSNPN and CDR2 SVGIG (reference sequence). Trimming removed 7 bases at V and 0 bases at J, with 10 bases between. CDR3 protein: CASQKLAKNIQYF. The CDR3 nucleotides read TGTGCCTCCCAAAAGCTAGCCAAAAACATTCAGTACTTC.

The chain couples TRBV9 to TRBJ2-1; TRBD2 agrees at 9 bases. Germline CDR1 reads SGDLS; CDR2 reads YYNGEE. The trim removed 0 bases at V and 6 bases at J, leaving 7 bases unmatched. This CDR3 has 16 residues. CDR3 nucleotide sequence: TGTGCCAGCAGCGTAGCTAGCTCTAGCGGGATCAATGAGCAGTTCTTC. It translates to CASSVASSSGINEQFF.

This CDR3 is CVGGCTDTQYF. The DNA of the CDR3 is TGCGTTGGGGGCTGCACAGATACGCAGTATTTT. The rearrangement uses TRBV20-1 and TRBJ2-3, with a possible D match to TRBD1 (6 bases). The CDR3 is made up of 11 amino acids. CDR1 is DFQATT and CDR2 is SNEGSKA in the germline V gene (reference sequence).

This chain joins TRBV5-1 and TRBJ1-6; maybe TRBD1 (5 bases). The germline gives CDR1 SGHRS, CDR2 YFSETQ. With 0 bases removed from V and 6 bases from J, the gap between germline ends came to 13 bases. The CDR3 has 16 residues. The CDR3 bases are TGCGCCAGCAGCTTGGCGGAATCCGGGGGTAATTCACCCCTCCACTTT. Translated: CASSLAESGGNSPLHF. The variable domain in full, with the rest retrieved from reference TRBV5-1 and TRBJ1-6, is KAGVTQTPRYLIKTRGQQVTLSCSPISGHRSVSWYQQTPGQGLQFLFEYFSETQRNKGNFPGRFSGRQFSNSRSEMNVSTLELGDSALYLCASSLAESGGNSPLHFGNGTRLTVT.

This chain uses TRBV5-4 with TRBJ2-1; 11 bases align to TRBD2. This CDR3 region has 17 residues. The J segment lost 3 bases and the V segment lost 3 bases, leaving 8 bases of the junction unmatched. Germline CDR1 and CDR2: SGHNT and YYREEE (reference sequence). The CDR3 DNA sequence: TGTGCCAGCAGCTCTCCCTTAGCGGGAGGGGGCTACAATGAGCAGTTCTTC. This encodes CASSSPLAGGGYNEQFF.

V usage is TRBV14 and J usage is TRBJ2-1, with TRBD2 identical over 9 bases. CDR1 is SGHDN and CDR2 is FVKESK in the germline V gene. V lost 4 bases, J lost 0 bases, and 7 bases stayed unmatched. CDR3 size: 17 residues. CDR3 in amino acids: CASSPSRLAASYNEQFF. CDR3 sequence (DNA): TGTGCCAGCAGCCCATCTCGACTAGCGGCCTCCTACAATGAGCAGTTCTTC.

V usage is TRBV30 and J usage is TRBJ1-6; D is unclear. The CDR3 runs 16 residues. The V gene lost 3 bases and the J gene lost 0 bases, with 12 bases spanning the gap. Per the germline V gene, CDR1 is GTSNPN and CDR2 is SVGIG (reference sequence). The CDR3 nucleotides are TGTGCCTGGAGCCTGGCCGGGAGCTCCTATAATTCACCCCTCCACTTT. Amino acids: CAWSLAGSSYNSPLHF.

This clone was recorded a few times. Germline and junction disagree at one end, which may indicate a read error. The chain uses TRBV5-4 and TRBJ2-1; 9 bases are shared with TRBD1. CDR1 SGHNT and CDR2 YYREEE come from the germline V gene (reference sequence). CDR3 length equals 17 residues. The CDR3 region has the DNA TGTGCCAGCAGATTGGGGGGCGGGACAGGGTCCTACAATGAGCAGTTCTTC. As protein: CASRLGGGTGSYNEQFF.

CDR3: CASSGTNRDNEQFF. The CDR3 coding sequence is TGCGCCAGCAGCGGGACGAACAGGGATAATGAGCAGTTCTTC. The chain recombines TRBV5-1 with TRBJ2-1, with a possible D match to TRBD1 (6 bases). Trimming removed 4 bases from V and 7 bases from J, with 15 bases in between. The CDR3 is 14 amino acids. Germline CDR1 reads SGHRS; CDR2 reads YFSETQ.